This TCR beta chain was profiled in a study of response to subunit inactivated influenza vaccine. This clonotype was detected ten times or more. Its antigen is currently unknown. The CDR3 is 16 residues long. Trimming shortened V by 0 bases and J by 6 bases, and 15 bases separated the two germline ends. Germline assignment: CDR1 MGHRA and CDR2 YSYEKL. TCRdb independently ran MiXCR on the RT-PCR reads; one entry per CDR3 protein. The sample yields 500,000 to 600,000 distinct CDR3 sequences, 12% to 15% seen once. The study's findings and limits: The authors put forward the suggestion that each seasonal influenza vaccination may bring in only a limited number of new T cells.

The clonotype was recovered from a man between 45 and 60 years old who received an inactivated influenza vaccine. The sample consisted of PBMCs from blood, taken 11 to 12 days after vaccination. The rearrangement joins TRBV4-1 to TRBJ1-5, with D unclear. DNA for the CDR3: TGCGCCAGCAGCCAAGAACCAACGAACCTAGGTCAGCCCCAGCATTTT. Encoded protein: CASSQEPTNLGQPQHF.